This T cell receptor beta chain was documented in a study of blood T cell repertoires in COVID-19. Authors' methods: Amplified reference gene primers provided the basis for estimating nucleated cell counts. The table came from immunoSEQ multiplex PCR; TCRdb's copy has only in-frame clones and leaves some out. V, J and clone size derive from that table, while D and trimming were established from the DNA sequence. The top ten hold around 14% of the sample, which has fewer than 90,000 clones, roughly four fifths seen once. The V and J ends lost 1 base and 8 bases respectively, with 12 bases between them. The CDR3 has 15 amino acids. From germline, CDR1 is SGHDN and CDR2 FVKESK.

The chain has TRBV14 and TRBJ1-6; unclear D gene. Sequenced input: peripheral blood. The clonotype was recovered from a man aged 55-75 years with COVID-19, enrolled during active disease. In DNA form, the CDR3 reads TGTGCCAGCAGCCAAGGTTCAGGATTTTATTCACCCCTCCACTTT. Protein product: CASSQGSGFYSPLHF.